This record looks at one T cell receptor beta chain sequence and its context. The germline V gene encodes CDR1 SNHLY and CDR2 FYNNEI. V was clipped by 7 bases and J by 8 bases, with 12 bases between them. The CDR3 contains 12 residues. The entry originates in a study of blood T cell repertoires in COVID-19. Study information: Whether acute or convalescent, the COVID-19 samples came from the United States, Italy and Spain. The analysed material was cDNA or gDNA that came from T cells, B-cell-depleted T cells, or PBMCs.

Seattle patients were enrolled while actively infected and followed longitudinally. Original processing methods: Reference gene primer amplification in the assay estimated nucleated cell counts. Generated by immunoSEQ multiplex PCR, the TCRdb table keeps only in-frame clones and is missing some. The DNA gave D and trimming, while V, J and clone size come from that table. The sample comprises more than 150,000 clones, 81% of which are singletons, and around 12% rests with the top ten. The receptor comes from an elderly woman with COVID-19, enrolled during active disease. Sequencing input: peripheral blood. The chain is built from TRBV2 and TRBJ2-4; tentatively, D is TRBD2 (6 bases). CDR3 residues: CASTEGFHIQYF. CDR3 DNA: TGTGCCAGCACGGAGGGGTTTCACATTCAGTACTTC. The full variable domain, rest sourced from reference TRBV2 and TRBJ2-4, is EPEVTQTPSHQVTQMGQEVILRCVPISNHLYFYWYRQILGQKVEFLVSFYNNEISEKSEIFDDQFSVERPDGSNFTLKIRSTKLEDSAMYFCASTEGFHIQYFGAGTRLSVL.